This T cell receptor (beta chain) was identified during a study of PD-L1 blockade in urothelial cancer. Clones were read by immunoSEQ multiplex PCR, and TCRdb kept only the in-frame ones, dropping some. Of roughly 32,000 clones in the sample, more than 65% are singletons; the top ten hold about 29%. Trimming cost V 4 bases and J 3 bases, with 10 bases left between them. The CDR3 consists of 13 residues. Per germline, CDR1 GTSNPN and CDR2 SVGIG (reference sequence). The chain uses TRBV30 and TRBJ1-5, with D uncertain. The source is a man in his sixties with urothelial cancer. The source material was PBMCs, sampled around atezolizumab (anti-PD-L1) treatment. The CDR3 DNA sequence: TGTGCCTGGAATGGGCTGGACAATCAGCCCCAGCATTTT. It is translated as CAWNGLDNQPQHF. The full variable domain, its missing parts supplied by reference TRBV30 and TRBJ1-5, is SQTIHQWPATLVQPVGSPLSLECTVEGTSNPNLYWYRQAAGRGLQLLFYSVGIGQISSEVPQNLSASRPQDRQFILSSKKLLLSDSGFYLCAWNGLDNQPQHFGDGTRLSIL.